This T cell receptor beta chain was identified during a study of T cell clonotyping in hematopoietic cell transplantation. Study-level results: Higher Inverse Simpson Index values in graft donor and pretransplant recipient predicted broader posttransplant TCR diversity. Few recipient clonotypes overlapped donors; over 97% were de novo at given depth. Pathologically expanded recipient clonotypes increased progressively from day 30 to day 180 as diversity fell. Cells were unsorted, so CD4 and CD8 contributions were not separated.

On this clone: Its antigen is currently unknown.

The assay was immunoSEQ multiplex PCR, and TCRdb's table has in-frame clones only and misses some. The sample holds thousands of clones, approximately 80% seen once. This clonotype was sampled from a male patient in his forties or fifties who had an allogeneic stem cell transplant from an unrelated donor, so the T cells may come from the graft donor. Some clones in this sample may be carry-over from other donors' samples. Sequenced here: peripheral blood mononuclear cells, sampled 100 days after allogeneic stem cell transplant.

This chain's CDR3 is CASSHGLAGGQETQYF. The CDR3 region has the DNA TGTGCCAGCAGCCATGGACTAGCGGGGGGGCAAGAGACCCAGTACTTC. The chain recombines TRBV4-2 with TRBJ2-5; 15 bases are a match to TRBD2. Germline V gene lookup returns CDR1 LGHNA and CDR2 YNFKEQ. This CDR3 contains 16 residues. V was pared by 3 bases and J by 2 bases, with 1 base of the junction left unmatched.